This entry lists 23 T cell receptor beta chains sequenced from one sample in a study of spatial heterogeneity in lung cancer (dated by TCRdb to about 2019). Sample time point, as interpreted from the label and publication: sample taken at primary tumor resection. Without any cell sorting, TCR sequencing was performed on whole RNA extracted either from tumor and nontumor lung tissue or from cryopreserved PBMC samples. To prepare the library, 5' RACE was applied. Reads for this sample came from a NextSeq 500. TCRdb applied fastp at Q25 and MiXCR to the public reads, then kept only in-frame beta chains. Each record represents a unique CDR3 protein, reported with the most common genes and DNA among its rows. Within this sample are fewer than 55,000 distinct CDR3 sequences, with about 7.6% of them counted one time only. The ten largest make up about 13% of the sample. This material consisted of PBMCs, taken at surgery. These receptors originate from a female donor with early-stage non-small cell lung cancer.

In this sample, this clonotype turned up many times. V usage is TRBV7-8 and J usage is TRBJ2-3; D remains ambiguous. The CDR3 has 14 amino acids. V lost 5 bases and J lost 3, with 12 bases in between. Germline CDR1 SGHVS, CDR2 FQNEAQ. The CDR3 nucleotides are TGTGCCAGCAGCCCCCGGGTCAAGACAGATACGCAGTATTTT. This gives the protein CASSPRVKTDTQYF. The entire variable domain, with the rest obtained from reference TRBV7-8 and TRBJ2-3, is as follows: GAGVSQSPRYKVAKRGQDVALRCDPISGHVSLFWYQQALGQGPEFLTYFQNEAQLDKSGLPSDRFFAERPEGSVSTLKIQRTQQEDSAVYLCASSPRVKTDTQYFGPGTRLTVL.

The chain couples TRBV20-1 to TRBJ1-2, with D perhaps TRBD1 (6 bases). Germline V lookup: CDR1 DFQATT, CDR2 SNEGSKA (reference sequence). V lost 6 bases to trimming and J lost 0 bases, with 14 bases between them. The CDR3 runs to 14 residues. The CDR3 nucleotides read TGCAGTGCGGGGCCGGACAGTTCTAACTATGGCTACACCTTC. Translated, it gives CSAGPDSSNYGYTF.

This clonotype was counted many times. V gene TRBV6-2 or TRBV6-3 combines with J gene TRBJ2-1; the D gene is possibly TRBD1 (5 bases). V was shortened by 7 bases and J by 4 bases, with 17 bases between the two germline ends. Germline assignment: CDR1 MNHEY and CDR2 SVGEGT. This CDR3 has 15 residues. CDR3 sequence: CASKTQDEFYNEQFF. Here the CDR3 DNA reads TGTGCCAGCAAGACACAGGATGAGTTTTACAATGAGCAGTTCTTC.

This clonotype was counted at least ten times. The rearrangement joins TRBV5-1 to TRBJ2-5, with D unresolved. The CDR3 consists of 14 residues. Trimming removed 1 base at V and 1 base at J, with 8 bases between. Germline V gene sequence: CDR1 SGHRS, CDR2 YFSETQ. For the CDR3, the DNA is TGCGCCAGCAGCTTGAAGAGTTCCCAAGAGACCCAGTACTTC. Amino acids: CASSLKSSQETQYF.

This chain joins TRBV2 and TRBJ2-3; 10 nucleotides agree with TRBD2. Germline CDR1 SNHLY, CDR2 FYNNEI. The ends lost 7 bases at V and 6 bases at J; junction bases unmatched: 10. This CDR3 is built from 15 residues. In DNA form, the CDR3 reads TGTGCCAGCAATCCGTTTCTAGCGGGGGACGATACGCAGTATTTT. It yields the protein CASNPFLAGDDTQYF.

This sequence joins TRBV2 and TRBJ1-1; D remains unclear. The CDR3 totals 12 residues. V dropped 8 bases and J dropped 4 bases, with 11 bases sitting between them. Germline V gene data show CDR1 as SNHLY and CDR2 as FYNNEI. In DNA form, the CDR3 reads TGTGCCAGCCTTGTGTGGGTCACTGAAGCTTTCTTT. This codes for CASLVWVTEAFF. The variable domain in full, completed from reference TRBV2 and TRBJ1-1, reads EPEVTQTPSHQVTQMGQEVILRCVPISNHLYFYWYRQILGQKVEFLVSFYNNEISEKSEIFDDQFSVERPDGSNFTLKIRSTKLEDSAMYFCASLVWVTEAFFGQGTRLTVV.

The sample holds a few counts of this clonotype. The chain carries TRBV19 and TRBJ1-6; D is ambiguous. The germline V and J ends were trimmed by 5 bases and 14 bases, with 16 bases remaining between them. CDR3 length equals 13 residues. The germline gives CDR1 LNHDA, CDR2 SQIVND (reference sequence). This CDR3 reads CASSPRSTQTLHF. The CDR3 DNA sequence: TGTGCCAGTAGTCCTCGTTCGACCCAAACCCTCCACTTT.

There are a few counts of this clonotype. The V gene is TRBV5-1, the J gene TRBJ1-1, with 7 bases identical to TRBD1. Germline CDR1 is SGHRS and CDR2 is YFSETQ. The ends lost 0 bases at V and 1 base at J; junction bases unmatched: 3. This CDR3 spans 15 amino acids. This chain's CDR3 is CASSLVGTENTEAFF. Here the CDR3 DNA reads TGCGCCAGCAGCTTGGTCGGGACAGAGAACACTGAAGCTTTCTTT.

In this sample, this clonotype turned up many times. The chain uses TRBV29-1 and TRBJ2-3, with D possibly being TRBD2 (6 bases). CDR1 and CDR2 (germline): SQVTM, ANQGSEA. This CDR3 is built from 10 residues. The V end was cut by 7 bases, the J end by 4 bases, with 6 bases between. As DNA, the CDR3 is TGCAGCGGCGGGGCAGATACGCAGTATTTT. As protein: CSGGADTQYF.

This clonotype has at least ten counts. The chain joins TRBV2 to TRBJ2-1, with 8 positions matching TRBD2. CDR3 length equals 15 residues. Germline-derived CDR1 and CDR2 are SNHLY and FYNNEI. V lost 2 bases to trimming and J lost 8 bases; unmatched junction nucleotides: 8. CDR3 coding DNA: TGTGCCAGCAGTGAACAGCGGGGGTCCCGTCATGAGCAGTTCTTC. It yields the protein CASSEQRGSRHEQFF.

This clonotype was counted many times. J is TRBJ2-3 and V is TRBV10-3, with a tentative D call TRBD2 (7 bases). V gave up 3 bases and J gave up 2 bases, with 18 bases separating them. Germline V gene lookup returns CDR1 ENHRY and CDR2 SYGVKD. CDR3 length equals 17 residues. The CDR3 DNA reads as TGTGCCATCAGTGACAACGACCGAGGGGGGGACACAGATACGCAGTATTTT. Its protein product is CAISDNDRGGDTDTQYF.

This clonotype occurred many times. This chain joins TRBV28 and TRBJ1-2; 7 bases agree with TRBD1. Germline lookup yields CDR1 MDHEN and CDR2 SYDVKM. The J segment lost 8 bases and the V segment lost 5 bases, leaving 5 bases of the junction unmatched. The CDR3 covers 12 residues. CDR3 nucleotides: TGTGCCAGCAGTCAGGGGGGAGGGGGCTACACCTTC. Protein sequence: CASSQGGGGYTF.

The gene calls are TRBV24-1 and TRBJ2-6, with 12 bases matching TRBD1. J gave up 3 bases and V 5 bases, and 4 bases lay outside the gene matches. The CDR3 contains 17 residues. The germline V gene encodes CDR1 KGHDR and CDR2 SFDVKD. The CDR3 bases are TGTGCCACCAGTGGAAGGGACAGGGGGCGTGGGGCCAACGTCCTGACTTTC. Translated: CATSGRDRGRGANVLTF.

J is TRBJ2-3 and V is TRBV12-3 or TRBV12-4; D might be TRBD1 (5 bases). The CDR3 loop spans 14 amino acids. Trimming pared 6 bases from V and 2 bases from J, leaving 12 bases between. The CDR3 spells CASSHIQATDTQYF. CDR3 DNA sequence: TGTGCCAGCAGCCACATACAGGCCACAGATACGCAGTATTTT.

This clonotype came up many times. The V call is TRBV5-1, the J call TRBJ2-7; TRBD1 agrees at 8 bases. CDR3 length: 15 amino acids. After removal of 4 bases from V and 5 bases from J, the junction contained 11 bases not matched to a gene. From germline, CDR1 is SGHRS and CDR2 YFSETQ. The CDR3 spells CASSTLGQGRNEQYF. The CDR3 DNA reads TGCGCCAGCAGCACTCTAGGACAGGGCAGGAACGAGCAGTACTTC.

CDR3 residues: CASSYSRRVGSPYNEQFF. For the CDR3, the DNA is TGTGCCAGCAGTTACTCCCGTCGGGTGGGGTCCCCGTACAATGAGCAGTTCTTC. The rearrangement uses TRBV6-5 and TRBJ2-1; D unresolved. This CDR3 has 18 amino acids. V gave up 0 bases and J gave up 4 bases, with 19 bases separating them. Germline V gene data show CDR1 as MNHEY and CDR2 as SVGAGI.

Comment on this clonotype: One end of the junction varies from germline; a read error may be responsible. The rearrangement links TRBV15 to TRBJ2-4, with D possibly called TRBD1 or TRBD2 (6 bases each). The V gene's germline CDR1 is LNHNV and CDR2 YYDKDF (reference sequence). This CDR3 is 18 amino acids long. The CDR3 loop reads CATSRDLFGGPAKNIQCF. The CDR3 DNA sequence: TGTGCCACCAGCAGAGATCTTTTCGGGGGCCCGGCCAAAAACATTCAGTGCTTC.

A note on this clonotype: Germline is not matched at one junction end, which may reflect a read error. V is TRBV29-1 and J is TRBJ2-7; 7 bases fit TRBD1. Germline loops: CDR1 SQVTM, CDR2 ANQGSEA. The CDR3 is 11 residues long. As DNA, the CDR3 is TGCAGCGTGGAAGGGGGCGCCGAGCAGTACTTC. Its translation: CSVEGGAEQYF.

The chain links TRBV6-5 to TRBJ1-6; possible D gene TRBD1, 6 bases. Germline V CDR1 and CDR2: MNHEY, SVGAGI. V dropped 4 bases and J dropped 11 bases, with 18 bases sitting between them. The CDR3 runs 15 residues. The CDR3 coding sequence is TGTGCCAGCAGTTTCAAACCTCAGGGGAACGCACCCCTCCACTTT. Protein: CASSFKPQGNAPLHF.

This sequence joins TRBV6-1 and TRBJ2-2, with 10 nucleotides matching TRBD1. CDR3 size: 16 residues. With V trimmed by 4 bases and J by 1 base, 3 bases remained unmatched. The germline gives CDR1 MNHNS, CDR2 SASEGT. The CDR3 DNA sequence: TGTGCCAGCAGTGTCGACAGGGGGCTGAACACCGGGGAGCTGTTTTTT. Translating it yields CASSVDRGLNTGELFF.

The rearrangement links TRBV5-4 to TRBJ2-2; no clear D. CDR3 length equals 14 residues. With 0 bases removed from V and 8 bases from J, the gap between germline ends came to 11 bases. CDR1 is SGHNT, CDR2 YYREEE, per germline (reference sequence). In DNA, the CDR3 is TGTGCCAGCAGCTTGGGACCGATCTTGGGGGAGCTGTTTTTT. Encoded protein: CASSLGPILGELFF. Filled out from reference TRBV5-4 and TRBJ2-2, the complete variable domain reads ETGVTQSPTHLIKTRGQQVTLRCSSQSGHNTVSWYQQALGQGPQFIFQYYREEENGRGNFPPRFSGLQFPNYSSELNVNALELDDSALYLCASSLGPILGELFFGEGSRLTVL.

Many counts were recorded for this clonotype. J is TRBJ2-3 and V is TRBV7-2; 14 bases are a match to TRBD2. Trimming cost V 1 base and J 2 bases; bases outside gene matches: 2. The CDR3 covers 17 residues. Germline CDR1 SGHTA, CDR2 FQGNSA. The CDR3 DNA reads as TGTGCCAGCAGCTTAGAGACTAGCGGGGGGGCCACAGATACGCAGTATTTT. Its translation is CASSLETSGGATDTQYF.

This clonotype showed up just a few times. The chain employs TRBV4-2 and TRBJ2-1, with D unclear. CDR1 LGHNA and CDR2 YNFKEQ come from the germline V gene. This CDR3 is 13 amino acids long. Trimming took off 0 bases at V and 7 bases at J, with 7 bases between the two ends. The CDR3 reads CASSQEIPNEQFF. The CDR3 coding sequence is TGTGCCAGCAGCCAAGAGATCCCTAATGAGCAGTTCTTC.